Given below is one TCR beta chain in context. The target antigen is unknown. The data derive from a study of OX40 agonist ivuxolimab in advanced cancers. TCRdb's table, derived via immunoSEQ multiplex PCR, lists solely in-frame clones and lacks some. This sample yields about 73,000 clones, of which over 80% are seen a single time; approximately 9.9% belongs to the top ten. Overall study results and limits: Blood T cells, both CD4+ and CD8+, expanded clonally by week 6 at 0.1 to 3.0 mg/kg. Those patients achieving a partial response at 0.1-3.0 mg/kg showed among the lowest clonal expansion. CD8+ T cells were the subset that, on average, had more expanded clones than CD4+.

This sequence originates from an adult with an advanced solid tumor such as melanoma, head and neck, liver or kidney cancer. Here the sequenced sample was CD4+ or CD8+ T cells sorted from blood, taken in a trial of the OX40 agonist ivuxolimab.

The CDR3 bases are TGTGCCAGCAGCTTAGCGGCTACTAGCGGGACCACAGATACGCAGTATTTT. This codes for CASSLAATSGTTDTQYF. V is TRBV7-8 and J is TRBJ2-3, with 10 bases matching TRBD2. CDR3 length equals 17 residues. Per germline, CDR1 SGHVS and CDR2 FQNEAQ. V trimming: 0 bases; J trimming: 2 bases; junction bases outside the gene matches: 5.